The entry below describes one T cell receptor beta chain. What it recognizes is unknown. This sample stems from a study of T cells expressing NK-cell markers. Study information: The authors derived TCR beta repertoires from sorted CD3+CD56+NKG2C+, CD3+CD56+NKG2C- and CD3+CD56-NKG2C+ T cells. There were seven HCMV-seropositive donors and one seronegative donor among the eight sequenced.

The CDR3 is 14 amino acids. Germline V gives CDR1 DFQATT, CDR2 SNEGSKA (reference sequence). Findings and limits, study-wide: These clonotypes also led the CD3+CD56-NKG2C+ fraction in a few donors.

5'RACE template switching with UMIs generated TCR beta cDNA. TCRdb reworked the 5' RACE reads into one entry per CDR3 protein, no DNA. This repertoire includes roughly 160,000 distinct CDR3 sequences. This TCR was recovered from a woman aged 18 to 75 in good health. This sequence joins TRBV20-1 and TRBJ2-1; absent DNA, TCRdb's TRBD2 call cannot be checked. The material sequenced was blood T cells: a sorted CD56 or NKG2C T cell subset, CD4+ or CD8+ T cells, or bulk PBMC T cells (not recorded which). CDR3 protein: CSATGLANSNEQFF.